One sample yielded the 28 T cell receptor beta chains listed below, sequenced in a study of blood T cell repertoires in COVID-19. Repertoires were generated with immunoSEQ multiplex PCR, while TCRdb's copy carries only in-frame clones and drops some. The sample holds approximately 500,000 clones; 70% to 90% are singletons and the top ten take roughly 3.1%. The sequenced material came from peripheral blood. These receptors originate from a human donor in a cohort sampled during active COVID-19.

The chain links TRBV10-3 to TRBJ2-2; a possible D gene is TRBD2 (5 bases). V was trimmed by 3 bases and J by 7 bases, leaving 18 bases between them. Germline lookup yields CDR1 ENHRY and CDR2 SYGVKD. The CDR3 has 16 residues. The chain's CDR3 is CAISDSDYERGGELFF. CDR3 bases: TGTGCCATCAGTGATTCAGACTACGAACGGGGCGGGGAGCTGTTTTTT.

The J gene is TRBJ2-1, the V gene TRBV28; tentatively, D is TRBD1 (5 bases). The CDR3 covers 16 residues. Germline V gene data show CDR1 as MDHEN and CDR2 as SYDVKM. V dropped 6 bases and J dropped 0 bases, with 15 bases sitting between them. The chain's CDR3 is CASRPTGSGSYNEQFF. CDR3 bases: TGTGCCAGCAGACCTACAGGATCCGGCTCCTACAATGAGCAGTTCTTC. Looking up the rest from reference TRBV28 and TRBJ2-1 gives the full variable domain: DVKVTQSSRYLVKRTGEKVFLECVQDMDHENMFWYRQDPGLGLRLIYFSYDVKMKEKGDIPEGYSVSREKKERFSLILESASTNQTSMYLCASRPTGSGSYNEQFFGPGTRLTVL.

This clone showed up just once. This chain joins TRBV30 and TRBJ1-2, with 12 bases matching TRBD1. Unmatched junction bases numbered 17, after V lost 7 bases and J lost 8 bases. CDR1 and CDR2 from the germline V gene are GTSNPN and SVGIG (reference sequence). The CDR3 consists of 16 residues. CDR3 in DNA: TGTGCCTACCTGGGGGGACAGGGGGCAACTCCGGGAGGCTACACCTTC. Translating it yields CAYLGGQGATPGGYTF.

The V and J genes are TRBV27 and TRBJ1-1; 8 nucleotides match TRBD1. The CDR3 runs 16 residues. Losses at the gene ends were 4 bases for V and 1 base for J; bases not matched to a gene: 8. Germline V gene data show CDR1 as MNHEY and CDR2 as SMNVEV (reference sequence). The CDR3 nucleotides read TGTGCCAGCAGTTCCCTATCCGGGACAGGGAACACTGAAGCTTTCTTT. Amino acid sequence: CASSSLSGTGNTEAFF.

In nucleotides, the CDR3 is TGTGCCAGCAGCTCGAGGACAGGGGAAGTCAATACGCAGTATTTT. Protein product: CASSSRTGEVNTQYF. This chain uses TRBV11-3 with TRBJ2-3, with 9 positions matching TRBD1. J lost 7 bases, V lost 4 bases, and 9 bases had no gene match. CDR3 size: 15 residues. Germline CDR1 reads SGHNT; CDR2 reads YENEEA.

The chain couples TRBV7-9 to TRBJ2-1; D is perhaps TRBD2 (5 bases). This CDR3 region has 15 residues. Germline-derived CDR1 and CDR2 are SEHNR and FQNEAQ (reference sequence). Trimming stripped 1 base from V and 6 bases from J, with 13 bases between. CDR3 nucleotides: TGTGCCAGCAGCTTAGGTGGGAGATCCCGCAATGAGCAGTTCTTC. This encodes CASSLGGRSRNEQFF.

This chain uses TRBV24-1 with TRBJ2-2, with TRBD2 matching over 11 bases. The CDR3 is 17 amino acids. CDR1 is KGHDR and CDR2 is SFDVKD in the germline V gene. Trimming at V came to 3 bases and at J to 7 bases, leaving 9 bases not matched to a gene. The chain's CDR3 is CATSDARLAGRNGELFF. The CDR3 DNA is TGTGCCACCAGTGATGCCCGACTAGCGGGAAGGAACGGGGAGCTGTTTTTT.

This clone was seen just once. The rearrangement joins TRBV25-1 to TRBJ1-2, with D uncertain. Trimming left V 1 base short and J 8 bases short, with 14 bases between. The CDR3 contains 14 residues. Germline CDR1 is MGHDK and CDR2 is SYGVNS. The CDR3 protein is CASSESLRGRGYTF. CDR3 in DNA: TGTGCCAGCAGTGAATCCCTGCGAGGGCGAGGCTACACCTTC.

The rearrangement joins TRBV6-5 to TRBJ1-1, with D possibly TRBD1 on 5 matching bases. CDR3 length equals 11 residues. Germline loops: CDR1 MNHEY, CDR2 SVGAGI. Deletions cut 5 bases from V and 5 bases from J, with 6 bases between. The CDR3: CASSKGTEAFF. CDR3 sequence (DNA): TGTGCCAGCAGTAAGGGGACTGAAGCTTTCTTT.

About this clone itself: Additional DNA sequences in this sample encode the identical CDR3. V usage is TRBV7-2 and J usage is TRBJ1-6; 7 bases are shared with TRBD1. CDR1 SGHTA and CDR2 FQGNSA come from the germline V gene. This CDR3 comprises 15 residues. The junction had 6 bases not matched to a gene; V was cut back by 5 bases and J by 5 bases. The CDR3 reads CASSLRQGNNSPLHF. In DNA form, the CDR3 reads TGTGCCAGCAGCCTCCGACAGGGAAATAATTCACCCCTCCACTTT.

A single count supports this clone. V gene TRBV27 combines with J gene TRBJ1-6; D may be TRBD1 (6 bases). Germline loops: CDR1 MNHEY, CDR2 SMNVEV (reference sequence). This CDR3 has 14 residues. V was cut by 5 bases and J by 11 bases, with 16 bases left in between. The CDR3 is CASSPQGRWPPLHF. CDR3 DNA sequence: TGTGCCAGCAGTCCTCAGGGGAGATGGCCACCCCTCCACTTT.

The V gene is TRBV20-1, the J gene TRBJ1-5; D perhaps matches TRBD1 (5 bases). This CDR3 spans 15 amino acids. V lost 3 bases, J lost 2 bases, and 14 bases lay in between. Germline V gives CDR1 DFQATT, CDR2 SNEGSKA (reference sequence). The CDR3, as DNA: TGCAGTGCTAGTGACCCCGCGGGGGGCAATCAGCCCCAGCATTTT. Protein product: CSASDPAGGNQPQHF.

The V call is TRBV19, the J call TRBJ2-2, with D possibly matching TRBD1 (5 bases). There are 14 residues in the CDR3. The V end lost 5 bases, the J end lost 6 bases, and 13 bases lay between the germline ends. Germline loops: CDR1 LNHDA, CDR2 SQIVND (reference sequence). This chain's CDR3 is CASSYRGRAGELFF. The CDR3, as DNA: TGTGCCAGTAGTTATAGGGGTAGGGCCGGGGAGCTGTTTTTT. Full variable domain (rest looked up from reference TRBV19 and TRBJ2-2): DGGITQSPKYLFRKEGQNVTLSCEQNLNHDAMYWYRQDPGQGLRLIYYSQIVNDFQKGDIAEGYSVSREKKESFPLTVTSAQKNPTAFYLCASSYRGRAGELFFGEGSRLTVL.

The rearrangement links TRBV5-6 to TRBJ1-2; the D gene is possibly TRBD1 (5 bases). The V end was cut by 2 bases, the J end by 2 bases, with 13 bases between. CDR3 length: 15 amino acids. Germline V gives CDR1 SGHDT, CDR2 YYEEEE. CDR3 residues: CASSFTRQFNYGYTF. DNA of the CDR3: TGTGCCAGCAGCTTCACGCGACAGTTCAACTATGGCTACACCTTC.

This clone was seen once. The chain couples TRBV7-9 to TRBJ1-2; the D is unclear. Between the trimmed V and J ends, which lost 2 bases and 6 bases, there was a span of 16 bases. Germline lookup yields CDR1 SEHNR and CDR2 FQNEAQ (reference sequence). The CDR3 loop spans 15 amino acids. CDR3: CASSLSSETLNGYTF. The CDR3 coding sequence is TGTGCCAGCAGCTTAAGTTCCGAGACACTGAATGGCTACACCTTC.

This chain links TRBV7-6 with TRBJ1-6; 7 bases are shared with TRBD1. Trimming removed 2 bases from V and 3 bases from J; junction bases left unmatched: 7. This CDR3 is built from 17 residues. Per the germline V gene, CDR1 is SGHVS and CDR2 is FNYEAQ. Here the CDR3 reads CASSLSRQGDYNSPLHF. In DNA form, the CDR3 reads TGTGCCAGCAGCTTATCCAGACAGGGAGACTATAATTCACCCCTCCACTTT.

The chain links TRBV11-3 to TRBJ1-1, with D unresolved. Germline V gene lookup returns CDR1 SGHNT and CDR2 YENEEA. This CDR3 is 13 amino acids long. The ends were cut back, 5 bases at V and 4 bases at J, with 11 bases in the middle. In DNA form, the CDR3 reads TGTGCCAGCAGCAGGAAATGGAGCACTGAAGCTTTCTTT. Its translation: CASSRKWSTEAFF.

This clone showed up just a few times. This chain's CDR3 is CASSQDLGFLGYTF. The CDR3, as DNA: TGCGCCAGCAGCCAAGATCTAGGATTCCTGGGCTACACCTTC. The chain is built from TRBV4-3 and TRBJ1-2; unclear D gene. CDR3 length: 14 residues. V lost 0 bases and J lost 8, with 13 bases in between. Germline V gene sequence: CDR1 LGHNA, CDR2 YSLEER.

V usage is TRBV6-6 and J usage is TRBJ2-4, with a possible D match to TRBD1 (6 bases). V was shortened by 2 bases and J by 2 bases, with 10 bases between the two germline ends. From germline, CDR1 is MNHNY and CDR2 SVGAGI (reference sequence). CDR3 size: 15 residues. This chain's CDR3 is CASSYGGETKNIQYF. The CDR3 region has the DNA TGTGCCAGCAGTTACGGGGGCGAAACCAAAAACATTCAGTACTTC.

The chain couples TRBV28 to TRBJ1-1; no clear D gene. Germline CDR1 is MDHEN and CDR2 is SYDVKM. V lost 7 bases and J lost 2, with 8 bases in between. This CDR3 has 12 residues. As DNA, the CDR3 is TGTGCCAGCATCGAGGAAAACACTGAAGCTTTCTTT. It yields the protein CASIEENTEAFF.

This chain joins TRBV30 and TRBJ2-1; D gene uncertain. The CDR3 totals 13 residues. Germline loops: CDR1 GTSNPN, CDR2 SVGIG (reference sequence). The germline V and J ends were trimmed by 0 bases and 5 bases, with 8 bases remaining between them. Here the CDR3 reads CAWSVTANNEQFF. The DNA for the CDR3 is TGTGCCTGGAGTGTAACCGCTAACAATGAGCAGTTCTTC. The full variable domain, in which reference TRBV30 and TRBJ2-1 provide the parts outside the CDR3, is SQTIHQWPATLVQPVGSPLSLECTVEGTSNPNLYWYRQAAGRGLQLLFYSVGIGQISSEVPQNLSASRPQDRQFILSSKKLLLSDSGFYLCAWSVTANNEQFFGPGTRLTVL.

The chain has TRBV5-6 and TRBJ1-5; D remains unclear. V was clipped by 5 bases and J by 1 base, with 10 bases between them. CDR3 length equals 14 residues. Germline V gene sequence: CDR1 SGHDT, CDR2 YYEEEE. In nucleotides, the CDR3 is TGTGCCAGCAGTTTAAATCCCAGCAATCAGCCCCAGCATTTT. Translating it yields CASSLNPSNQPQHF. The whole variable domain, remainder taken from reference TRBV5-6 and TRBJ1-5, is DAGVTQSPTHLIKTRGQQVTLRCSPKSGHDTVSWYQQALGQGPQFIFQYYEEEERQRGNFPDRFSGHQFPNYSSELNVNALLLGDSALYLCASSLNPSNQPQHFGDGTRLSIL.

This rearrangement joins TRBV7-2 to TRBJ2-5; D ambiguous. This CDR3 contains 14 residues. The germline V gene encodes CDR1 SGHTA and CDR2 FQGNSA. V dropped 2 bases and J dropped 5 bases, with 12 bases sitting between them. CDR3 sequence reads: CASSLQVTSETQYF. Here the CDR3 DNA reads TGTGCCAGCAGCTTACAGGTAACGTCGGAGACCCAGTACTTC. The full variable domain, completed using reference TRBV7-2 and TRBJ2-5, is GAGVSQSPSNKVTEKGKDVELRCDPISGHTALYWYRQSLGQGLEFLIYFQGNSAPDKSGLPSDRFSAERTGGSVSTLTIQRTQQEDSAVYLCASSLQVTSETQYFGPGTRLLVL.

This clone was counted once. DNA for the CDR3: TGTGCCAGCAGCTTAGTTTCGTTTGGGGCAGACTATGGCTACACCTTC. Residues: CASSLVSFGADYGYTF. The genes are TRBV7-8 and TRBJ1-2, with D perhaps matching TRBD1 (5 bases). Germline lookup yields CDR1 SGHVS and CDR2 FQNEAQ. This CDR3 comprises 16 residues. V was pared by 1 base and J by 3 bases, with 15 bases between.

The chain employs TRBV7-2 and TRBJ1-2, with 8 bases that match TRBD1. From germline, CDR1 is SGHTA and CDR2 FQGNSA. This CDR3 contains 15 residues. With 5 bases clipped from V and 1 base from J, the junction kept 6 bases outside the gene matches. The CDR3, as DNA: TGTGCCAGCAGCCCCGGGGGACAGGTTAACTATGGCTACACCTTC. This codes for CASSPGGQVNYGYTF.

The chain carries TRBV28 and TRBJ1-4; possibly TRBD1 for D (6 bases). Trimming removed 7 bases from V and 4 bases from J, with 13 bases in between. The germline V gene has CDR1 MDHEN and CDR2 SYDVKM. This CDR3 is built from 14 residues. The CDR3 DNA reads as TGTGCCAGCAATTCAGGGGTGAATAATGAAAAACTGTTTTTT. Translation gives CASNSGVNNEKLFF.

This clone was found once. Distinct nucleotide sequences in the sample also encode this CDR3. The chain combines TRBV5-1 with TRBJ1-6, with TRBD1 identical over 9 bases. The CDR3 consists of 15 residues. Germline trimming cut 0 bases from V and 7 bases from J; bases unmatched to any gene: 2. Germline lookup yields CDR1 SGHRS and CDR2 YFSETQ. The CDR3 reads CASSLEGQGNSPLHF. The CDR3 nucleotides are TGCGCCAGCAGCTTGGAAGGACAGGGGAATTCACCCCTCCACTTT.

In DNA, the CDR3 is TGTGCCAGCAGCGCCCGGACAGGGGGGGTATGGGGCTACACCTTC. This codes for CASSARTGGVWGYTF. The chain has TRBV7-2 and TRBJ1-2; 10 nucleotides align to TRBD1. The germline CDR1 and CDR2 sequences are SGHTA and FQGNSA. The CDR3 length is 15 residues. J was trimmed by 8 bases and V by 5 bases; bases with no gene match: 11.